This T cell receptor (beta chain) was sequenced for a study of T cells after posttransplantation cyclophosphamide. Measured with immunoSEQ multiplex PCR; TCRdb has only the in-frame clones, and not every one. The sample contains roughly 12,000 clones, none occurring once; roughly 25% lies in the top ten. This clone showed up just a few times. The antigen remains unidentified. Study-wide findings and caveats: Recipient CMV seropositivity and CMV reactivation strongly tracked TRB clonality. Skin or GI-infiltrating T cells shared few TRB sequences with blood.

Trimming took 5 bases from V and 8 from J, leaving 8 bases between them. Per the germline V gene, CDR1 is LNHNV and CDR2 is YYDKDF (reference sequence). The CDR3 extends over 11 amino acids. Busulfan-fludarabine conditioning, marrow transplant, and cyclophosphamide on days +3 and +4 were administered. The V and J genes are TRBV15 and TRBJ2-3; D may be TRBD2 (5 bases). The starting material was PBMCs, obtained after allogeneic stem cell transplant with posttransplant cyclophosphamide. The sequence was collected from a female patient aged 40 to 55 who received an allogeneic stem cell transplant from a related donor, was CMV-positive, and had acute GVHD only. Some of the T cells might come from the graft donor. CDR3 coding DNA: TGTGCCACCAGCTCCGGGATTACGCAGTATTTT. Translation gives CATSSGITQYF.